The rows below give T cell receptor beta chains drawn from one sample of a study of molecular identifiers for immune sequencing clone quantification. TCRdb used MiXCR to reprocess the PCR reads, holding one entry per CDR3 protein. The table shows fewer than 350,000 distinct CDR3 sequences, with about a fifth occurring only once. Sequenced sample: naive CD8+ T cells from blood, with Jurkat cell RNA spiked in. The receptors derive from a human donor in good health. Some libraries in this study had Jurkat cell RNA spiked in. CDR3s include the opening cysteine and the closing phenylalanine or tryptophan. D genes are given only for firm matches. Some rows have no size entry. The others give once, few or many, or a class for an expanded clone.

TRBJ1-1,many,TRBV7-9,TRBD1,CASSFEDRGAFF,TGTGCCAGCAGCTTCGAGGACAGGGGAGCTTTCTTT
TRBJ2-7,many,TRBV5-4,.,CASSFDRSSYEQYF,TGTGCCAGCAGCTTTGACAGGTCCTCCTACGAGCAGTACTTC
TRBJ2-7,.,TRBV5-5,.,CASSPPHDIDHYEQYF,TGTGCCAGCAGCCCCCCGCACGACATCGACCACTACGAGCAGTACTTC
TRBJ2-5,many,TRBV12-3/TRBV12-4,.,CASSSPSTGLYQETQYF,TGTGCCAGCAGTTCGCCGTCTACGGGACTCTACCAAGAGACCCAGTACTTC
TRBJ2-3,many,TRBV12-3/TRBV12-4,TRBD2,CASSSKVSGVADTQYF,TGTGCCAGCAGTTCCAAGGTTAGCGGGGTAGCAGATACGCAGTATTTT
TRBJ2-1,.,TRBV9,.,CASSVGYIKGNEQFF,TGTGCCAGCAGCGTTGGCTATATAAAAGGGAATGAGCAGTTCTTC
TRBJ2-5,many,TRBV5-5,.,CASSLLSGGPMVQETQYF,TGTGCCAGCAGCTTGCTTTCTGGGGGGCCCATGGTCCAAGAGACCCAGTACTTC
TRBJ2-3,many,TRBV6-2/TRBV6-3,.,CASSLAGAFTDTQYF,TGTGCCAGCAGCCTGGCGGGGGCATTCACAGATACGCAGTATTTT
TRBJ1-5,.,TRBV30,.,CAWSVGSPTGHQPQHF,TGTGCCTGGAGTGTGGGATCCCCGACGGGCCATCAGCCCCAGCATTTT
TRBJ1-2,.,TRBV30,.,CAWNLRAYGYTF,TGTGCCTGGAATCTCCGGGCCTATGGCTACACCTTC
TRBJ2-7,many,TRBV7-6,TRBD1,CASSGQGAHEQYF,TGTGCCAGCAGTGGGCAGGGGGCCCACGAGCAGTACTTC
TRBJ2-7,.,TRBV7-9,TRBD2,CASSPSGGYGQYF,TGTGCCAGCAGCCCTAGCGGGGGATACGGGCAGTACTTC
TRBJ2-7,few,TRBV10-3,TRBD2,CAIKSGGLPYEQYF,TGTGCCATCAAGAGCGGGGGGCTCCCCTACGAGCAGTACTTC
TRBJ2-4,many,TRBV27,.,CASSLGDLAKNIQYF,TGTGCCAGCTCGCTTGGGGACCTAGCCAAAAACATTCAGTACTTC
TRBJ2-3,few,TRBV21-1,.,CASSTSGLAVATDTQYF,TGTGCCAGCAGCACATCGGGACTAGCGGTTGCCACAGATACGCAGTATTTT